This TCR beta chain came from a study of blood T cell repertoires in COVID-19. Per the authors' pipeline: Reference gene primer amplification yielded estimated nucleated cell counts. TCRdb keeps only in-frame clones here, not all; method: immunoSEQ multiplex PCR. Clone size and V and J calls were adopted from that table, with D and trimming inferred from the DNA. Of around 270,000 clones in the sample, over 80% were seen once. The CDR3 consists of 15 residues. In germline, CDR1 is SGHRS, CDR2 YFSETQ. V lost 0 bases to trimming and J lost 7 bases; unmatched junction nucleotides: 4. The material sequenced was peripheral blood. This chain links TRBV5-1 with TRBJ1-2, with TRBD1 matching 12 bases. The TCR sequence derives from a middle-aged woman who had recovered from COVID-19. The CDR3 coding sequence is TGCGCCAGCAGCTTGGTGGGACAGGGGGCGAGTGGCTACACCTTC. Translating gives CASSLVGQGASGYTF.